The TCR beta chain under discussion was sequenced for a study of T cell responses to AZD1222 COVID-19 vaccine. Study-wide points: Seropositive status at baseline applied to only 6 or 7 AZD1222 recipients.

This clone has a handful of counts. Its specificity is not known. The protocol was immunoSEQ multiplex PCR, while the TCRdb copy is restricted to in-frame clones and leaves out a portion. The sample lists roughly 100,000 clones, about 88% occurring once. Per germline, CDR1 MGHDK and CDR2 SYGVNS. The CDR3 extends over 14 amino acids. V dropped 5 bases and J dropped 4; count of bases not matched to a gene: 4. Specimen: peripheral blood, collected on day 0 of AZD1222 vaccination. The sequence was collected from an adult in good health. The chain is built from TRBV25-1 and TRBJ1-5, with 8 bases lining up with TRBD1. The CDR3 region is CASSYQGANQPQHF. The CDR3 DNA reads as TGTGCCAGCAGTTATCAGGGGGCGAATCAGCCCCAGCATTTT.